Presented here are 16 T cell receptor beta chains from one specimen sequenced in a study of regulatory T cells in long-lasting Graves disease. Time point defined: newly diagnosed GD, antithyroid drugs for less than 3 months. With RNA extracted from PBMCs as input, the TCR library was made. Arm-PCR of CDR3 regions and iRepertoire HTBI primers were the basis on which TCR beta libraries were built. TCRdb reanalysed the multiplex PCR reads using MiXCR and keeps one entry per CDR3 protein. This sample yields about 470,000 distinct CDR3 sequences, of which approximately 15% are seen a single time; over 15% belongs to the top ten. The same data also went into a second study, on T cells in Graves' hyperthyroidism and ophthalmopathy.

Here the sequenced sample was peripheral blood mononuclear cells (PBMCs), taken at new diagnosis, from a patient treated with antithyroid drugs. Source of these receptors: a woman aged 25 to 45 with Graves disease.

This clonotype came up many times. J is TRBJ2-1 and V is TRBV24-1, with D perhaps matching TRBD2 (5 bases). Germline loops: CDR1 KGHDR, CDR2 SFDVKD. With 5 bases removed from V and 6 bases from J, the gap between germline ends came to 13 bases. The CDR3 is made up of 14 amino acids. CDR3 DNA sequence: TGTGCCACCAGTGTAGAGGGAGTAGGCAATGAGCAGTTCTTC. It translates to CATSVEGVGNEQFF.

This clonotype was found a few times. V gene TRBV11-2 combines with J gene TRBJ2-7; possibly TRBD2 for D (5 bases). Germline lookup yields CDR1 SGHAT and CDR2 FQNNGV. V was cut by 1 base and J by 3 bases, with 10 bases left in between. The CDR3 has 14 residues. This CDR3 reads CASSLGGQRYEQYF. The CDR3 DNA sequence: TGTGCCAGCAGCTTAGGCGGGCAGCGCTACGAGCAGTACTTC.

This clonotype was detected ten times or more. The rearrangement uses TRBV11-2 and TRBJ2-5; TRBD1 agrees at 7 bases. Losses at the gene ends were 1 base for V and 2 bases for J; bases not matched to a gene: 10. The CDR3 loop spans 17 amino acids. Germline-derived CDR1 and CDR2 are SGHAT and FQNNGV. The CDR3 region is CASSLGQGSPTQETQYF. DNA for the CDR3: TGTGCCAGCAGCTTAGGACAGGGCTCACCCACACAAGAGACCCAGTACTTC.

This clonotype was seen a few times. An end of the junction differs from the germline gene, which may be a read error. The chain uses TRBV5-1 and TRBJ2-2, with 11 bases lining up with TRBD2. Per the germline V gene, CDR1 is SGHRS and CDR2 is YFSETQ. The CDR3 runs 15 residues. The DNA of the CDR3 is TGCGCCAGCAGCCTTAGCGGGAGGGACACCGGGGAGCTGGTTTTT. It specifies CASSLSGRDTGELVF.

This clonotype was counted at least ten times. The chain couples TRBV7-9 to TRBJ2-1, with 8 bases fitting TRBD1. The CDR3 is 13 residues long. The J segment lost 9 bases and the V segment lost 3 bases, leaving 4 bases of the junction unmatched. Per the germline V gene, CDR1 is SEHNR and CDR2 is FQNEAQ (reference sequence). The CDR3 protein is CASSFSDRGEQFF. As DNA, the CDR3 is TGTGCCAGCAGCTTTTCTGACAGGGGTGAGCAGTTCTTC.

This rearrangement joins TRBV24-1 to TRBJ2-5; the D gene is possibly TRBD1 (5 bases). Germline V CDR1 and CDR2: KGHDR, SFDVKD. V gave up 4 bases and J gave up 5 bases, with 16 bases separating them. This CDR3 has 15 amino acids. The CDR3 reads CATSDPQGFQETQYF. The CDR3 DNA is TGTGCCACCAGTGACCCCCAGGGATTTCAGGAGACCCAGTACTTC.

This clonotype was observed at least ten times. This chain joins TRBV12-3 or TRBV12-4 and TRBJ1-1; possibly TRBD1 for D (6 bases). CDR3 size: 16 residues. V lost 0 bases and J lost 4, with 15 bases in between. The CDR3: CASSLAAQGKGTEAFF. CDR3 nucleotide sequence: TGTGCCAGCAGTTTAGCGGCGCAGGGGAAGGGCACTGAAGCTTTCTTT.

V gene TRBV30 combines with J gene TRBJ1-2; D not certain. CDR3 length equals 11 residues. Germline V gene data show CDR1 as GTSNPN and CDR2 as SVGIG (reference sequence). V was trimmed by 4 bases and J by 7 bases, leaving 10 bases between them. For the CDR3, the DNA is TGTGCCTGGATAGGAACCACTGGCTACACCTTC. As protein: CAWIGTTGYTF.

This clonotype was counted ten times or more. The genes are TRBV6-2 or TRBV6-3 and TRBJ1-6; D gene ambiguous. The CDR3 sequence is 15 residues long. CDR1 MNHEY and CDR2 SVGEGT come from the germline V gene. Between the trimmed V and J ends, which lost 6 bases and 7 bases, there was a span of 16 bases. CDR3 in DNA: TGTGCCAGCAGACAGACGGAAGAGGGCAATTCACCCCTCCACTTT. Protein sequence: CASRQTEEGNSPLHF.

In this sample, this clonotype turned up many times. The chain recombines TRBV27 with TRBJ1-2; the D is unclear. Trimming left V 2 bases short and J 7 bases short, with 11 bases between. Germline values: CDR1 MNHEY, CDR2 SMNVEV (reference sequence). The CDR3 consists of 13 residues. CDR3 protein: CASSLRGDGGYTF. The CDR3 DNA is TGTGCCAGCAGTTTAAGAGGCGATGGTGGCTACACCTTC.

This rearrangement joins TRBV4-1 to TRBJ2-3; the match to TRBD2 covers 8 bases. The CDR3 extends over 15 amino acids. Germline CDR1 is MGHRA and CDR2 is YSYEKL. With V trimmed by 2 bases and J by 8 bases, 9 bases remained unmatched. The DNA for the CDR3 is TGCGCCAGCAGCCAACCGGGAGGGAAGGGAGGTACGCAGTATTTT. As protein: CASSQPGGKGGTQYF.

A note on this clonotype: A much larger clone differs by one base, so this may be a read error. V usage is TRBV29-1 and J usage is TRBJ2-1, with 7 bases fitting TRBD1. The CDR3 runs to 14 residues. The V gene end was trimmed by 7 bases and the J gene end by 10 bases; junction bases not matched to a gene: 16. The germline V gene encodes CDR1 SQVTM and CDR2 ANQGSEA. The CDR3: CSDEGQDPGPEQFF. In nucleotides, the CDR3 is TGCAGCGACGAAGGACAGGACCCTGGTCCCGAGCAGTTCTTC.

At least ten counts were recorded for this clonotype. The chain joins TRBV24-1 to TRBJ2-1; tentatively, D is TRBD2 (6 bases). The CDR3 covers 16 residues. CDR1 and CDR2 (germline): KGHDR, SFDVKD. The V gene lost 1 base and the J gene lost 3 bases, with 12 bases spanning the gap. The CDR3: CATSDFGGEIYNEQFF. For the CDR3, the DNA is TGTGCCACCAGTGATTTCGGAGGGGAAATCTACAATGAGCAGTTCTTC.

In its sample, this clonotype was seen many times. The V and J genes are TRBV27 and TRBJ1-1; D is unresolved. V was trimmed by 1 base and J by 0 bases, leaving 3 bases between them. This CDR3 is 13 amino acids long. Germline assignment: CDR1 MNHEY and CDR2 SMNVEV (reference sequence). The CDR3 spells CASSLYLNTEAFF. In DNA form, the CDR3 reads TGTGCCAGCAGTTTATATCTGAACACTGAAGCTTTCTTT.

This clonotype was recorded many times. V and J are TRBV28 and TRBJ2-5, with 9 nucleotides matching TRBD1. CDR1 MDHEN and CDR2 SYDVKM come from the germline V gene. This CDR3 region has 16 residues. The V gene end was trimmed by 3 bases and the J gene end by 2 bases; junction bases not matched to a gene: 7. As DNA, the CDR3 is TGTGCCAGCAGTTTCCCCCCCGGACAGGGGCAAGAGACCCAGTACTTC. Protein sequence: CASSFPPGQGQETQYF.

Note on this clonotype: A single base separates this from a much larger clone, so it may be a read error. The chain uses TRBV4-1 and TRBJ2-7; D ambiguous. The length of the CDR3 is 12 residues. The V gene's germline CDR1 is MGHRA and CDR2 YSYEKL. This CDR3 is CARSQDLDEQYF. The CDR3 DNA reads TGCGCCCGCAGCCAGGACCTGGACGAGCAGTACTTC.